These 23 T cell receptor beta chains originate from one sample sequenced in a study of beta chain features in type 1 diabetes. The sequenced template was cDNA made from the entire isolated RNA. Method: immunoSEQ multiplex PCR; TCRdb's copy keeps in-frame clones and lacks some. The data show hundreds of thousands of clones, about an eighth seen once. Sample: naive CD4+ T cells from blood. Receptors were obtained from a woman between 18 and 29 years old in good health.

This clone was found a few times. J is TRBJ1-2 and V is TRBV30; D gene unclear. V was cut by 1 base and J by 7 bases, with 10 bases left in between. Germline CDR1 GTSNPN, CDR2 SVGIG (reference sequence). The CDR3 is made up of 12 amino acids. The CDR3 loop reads CAWSGAVGGYTF. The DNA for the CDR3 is TGTGCCTGGAGTGGCGCAGTAGGTGGCTACACCTTC. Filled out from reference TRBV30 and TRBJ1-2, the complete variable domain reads SQTIHQWPATLVQPVGSPLSLECTVEGTSNPNLYWYRQAAGRGLQLLFYSVGIGQISSEVPQNLSASRPQDRQFILSSKKLLLSDSGFYLCAWSGAVGGYTFGSGTRLTVV.

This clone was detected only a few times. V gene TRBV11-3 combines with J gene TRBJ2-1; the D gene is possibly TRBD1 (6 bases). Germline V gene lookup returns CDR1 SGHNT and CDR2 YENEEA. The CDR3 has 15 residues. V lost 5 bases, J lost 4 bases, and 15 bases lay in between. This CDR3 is CASSPRRGGYNEQFF. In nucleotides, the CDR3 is TGTGCCAGCAGCCCCCGAAGAGGGGGATACAATGAGCAGTTCTTC.

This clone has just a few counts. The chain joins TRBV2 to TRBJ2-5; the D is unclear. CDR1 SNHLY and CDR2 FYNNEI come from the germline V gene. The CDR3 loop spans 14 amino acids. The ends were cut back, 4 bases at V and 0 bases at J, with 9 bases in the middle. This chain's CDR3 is CASSVSTNQETQYF. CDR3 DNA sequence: TGTGCCAGCAGTGTTTCTACGAACCAAGAGACCCAGTACTTC.

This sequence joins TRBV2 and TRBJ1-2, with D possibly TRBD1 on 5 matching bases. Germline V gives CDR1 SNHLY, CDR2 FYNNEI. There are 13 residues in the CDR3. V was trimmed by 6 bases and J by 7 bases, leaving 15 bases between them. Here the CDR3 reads CASSVGLGSGYTF. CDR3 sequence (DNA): TGTGCCAGCAGCGTGGGACTAGGTAGTGGCTACACCTTC.

DNA for the CDR3: TGTGCCAGCAGCTCAGTTAGCAATCAGCCCCAGCATTTT. This sequence encodes CASSSVSNQPQHF. V and J are TRBV9 and TRBJ1-5; no definite D call. CDR3 length: 13 amino acids. Germline V gives CDR1 SGDLS, CDR2 YYNGEE. Trimming cost V 4 bases and J 0 bases, with 5 bases left between them. Combining the CDR3 with reference TRBV9 and TRBJ1-5 gives the whole variable domain DSGVTQTPKHLITATGQRVTLRCSPRSGDLSVYWYQQSLDQGLQFLIQYYNGEERAKGNILERFSAQQFPDLHSELNLSSLELGDSALYFCASSSVSNQPQHFGDGTRLSIL.

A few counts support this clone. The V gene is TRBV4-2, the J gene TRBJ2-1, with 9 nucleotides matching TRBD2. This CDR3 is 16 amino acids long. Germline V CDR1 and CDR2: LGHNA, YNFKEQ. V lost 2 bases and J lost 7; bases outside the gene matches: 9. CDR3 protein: CASSQPPAGGINEQFF. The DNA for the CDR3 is TGTGCCAGCAGCCAACCACCCGCGGGAGGGATAAATGAGCAGTTCTTC.

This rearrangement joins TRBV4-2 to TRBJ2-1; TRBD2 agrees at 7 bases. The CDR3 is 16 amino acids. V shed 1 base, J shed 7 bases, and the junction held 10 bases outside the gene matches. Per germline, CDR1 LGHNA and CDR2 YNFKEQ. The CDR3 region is CASSQVSAGVGNEQFF. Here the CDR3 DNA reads TGTGCCAGCAGCCAAGTTTCTGCGGGAGTAGGGAATGAGCAGTTCTTC.

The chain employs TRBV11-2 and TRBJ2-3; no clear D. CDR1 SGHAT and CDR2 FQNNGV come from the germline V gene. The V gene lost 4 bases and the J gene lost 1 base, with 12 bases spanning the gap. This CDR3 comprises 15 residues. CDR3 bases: TGTGCCAGCAGCTCAACCGGGTCCCGCACAGATACGCAGTATTTT. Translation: CASSSTGSRTDTQYF.

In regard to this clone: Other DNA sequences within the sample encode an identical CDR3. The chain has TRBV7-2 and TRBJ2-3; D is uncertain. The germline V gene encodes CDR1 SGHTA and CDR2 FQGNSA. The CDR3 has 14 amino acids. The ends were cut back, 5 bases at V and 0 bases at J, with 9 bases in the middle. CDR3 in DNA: TGTGCCAGCAGCCCTAGACGGAGCACAGATACGCAGTATTTT. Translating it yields CASSPRRSTDTQYF.

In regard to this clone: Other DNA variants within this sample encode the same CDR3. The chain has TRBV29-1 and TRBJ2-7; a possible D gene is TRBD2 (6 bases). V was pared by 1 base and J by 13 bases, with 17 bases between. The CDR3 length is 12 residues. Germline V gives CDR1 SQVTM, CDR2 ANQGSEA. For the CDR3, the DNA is TGCAGCGTTGAAGGGGGAGGCCAGGAGGCTTACTTC. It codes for CSVEGGGQEAYF.

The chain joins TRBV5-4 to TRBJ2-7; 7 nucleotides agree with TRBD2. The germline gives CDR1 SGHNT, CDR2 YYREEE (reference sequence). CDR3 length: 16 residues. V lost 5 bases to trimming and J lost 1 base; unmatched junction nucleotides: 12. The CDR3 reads CASREGGHALSYEQYF. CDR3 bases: TGTGCCAGCAGGGAGGGAGGGCACGCATTGTCCTACGAGCAGTACTTC. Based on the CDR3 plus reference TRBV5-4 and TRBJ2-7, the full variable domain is ETGVTQSPTHLIKTRGQQVTLRCSSQSGHNTVSWYQQALGQGPQFIFQYYREEENGRGNFPPRFSGLQFPNYSSELNVNALELDDSALYLCASREGGHALSYEQYFGPGTRLTVT.

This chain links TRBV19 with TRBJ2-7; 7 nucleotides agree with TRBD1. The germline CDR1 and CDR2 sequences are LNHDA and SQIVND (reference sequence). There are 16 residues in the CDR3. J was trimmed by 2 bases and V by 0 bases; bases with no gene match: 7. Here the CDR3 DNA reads TGTGCCAGTAGTATAGATTACGACAGGGACCCCTACGAGCAGTACTTC. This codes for CASSIDYDRDPYEQYF.

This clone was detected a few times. Written as DNA, the CDR3 is TGTGCCAGCAGTTCCAAATCTCACTACACCTTC. Its protein is CASSSKSHYTF. V is TRBV28 and J is TRBJ1-2; D is unclear. Germline V gene data show CDR1 as MDHEN and CDR2 as SYDVKM. V gave up 4 bases and J gave up 10 bases, with 10 bases separating them. The length of the CDR3 is 11 residues.

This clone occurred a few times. DNA for the CDR3: TGTGCCAGCAGCGCACAGGGTGGAGAGCAGTACGTC. Its translation: CASSAQGGEQYV. This chain links TRBV2 with TRBJ2-7; a weak D match, TRBD1 (6 bases). The germline V gene has CDR1 SNHLY and CDR2 FYNNEI. The ends were cut back, 6 bases at V and 7 bases at J, with 13 bases in the middle. The CDR3 extends over 12 amino acids.

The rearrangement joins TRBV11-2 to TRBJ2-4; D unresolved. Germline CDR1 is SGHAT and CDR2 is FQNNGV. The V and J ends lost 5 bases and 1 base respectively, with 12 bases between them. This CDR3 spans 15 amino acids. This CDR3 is CASSTIKGAKNIQYF. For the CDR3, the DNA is TGTGCCAGCAGCACAATTAAAGGGGCCAAAAACATTCAGTACTTC.

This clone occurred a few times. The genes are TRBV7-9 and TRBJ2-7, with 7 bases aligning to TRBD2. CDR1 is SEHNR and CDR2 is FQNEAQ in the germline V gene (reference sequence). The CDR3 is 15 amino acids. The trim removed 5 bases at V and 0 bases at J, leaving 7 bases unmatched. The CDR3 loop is CASSQAGSSSYEQYF. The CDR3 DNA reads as TGTGCCAGCAGCCAAGCGGGATCATCCTCCTACGAGCAGTACTTC.

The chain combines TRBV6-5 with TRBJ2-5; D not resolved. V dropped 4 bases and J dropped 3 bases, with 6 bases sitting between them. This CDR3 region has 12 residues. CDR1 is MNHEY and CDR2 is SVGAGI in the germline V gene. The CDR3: CASSFSKETQYF. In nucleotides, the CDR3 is TGTGCCAGCAGTTTCTCCAAAGAGACCCAGTACTTC.

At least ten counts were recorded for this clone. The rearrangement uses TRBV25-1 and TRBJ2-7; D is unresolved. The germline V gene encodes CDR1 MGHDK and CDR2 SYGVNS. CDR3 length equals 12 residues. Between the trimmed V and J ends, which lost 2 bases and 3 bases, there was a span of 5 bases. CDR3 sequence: CASSELNYEQYV. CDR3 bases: TGTGCCAGCAGTGAACTCAACTACGAGCAGTACGTC.

CDR3 DNA sequence: TGTGCCAGTGGCCGGACACCTGATCTTGTGTATGGCTACACCTTC. This codes for CASGRTPDLVYGYTF. The V and J genes are TRBV19 and TRBJ1-2, with D possibly matching TRBD1 (5 bases). Trimming shortened V by 8 bases and J by 5 bases, and 21 bases separated the two germline ends. The germline V gene encodes CDR1 LNHDA and CDR2 SQIVND (reference sequence). The CDR3 runs 15 residues.

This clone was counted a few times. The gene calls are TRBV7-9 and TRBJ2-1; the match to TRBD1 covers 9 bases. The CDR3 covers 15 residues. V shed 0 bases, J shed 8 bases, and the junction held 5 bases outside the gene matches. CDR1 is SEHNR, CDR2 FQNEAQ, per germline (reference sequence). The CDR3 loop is CASSLADWTGDEQFF. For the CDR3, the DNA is TGTGCCAGCAGCTTAGCGGATTGGACAGGGGATGAGCAGTTCTTC.

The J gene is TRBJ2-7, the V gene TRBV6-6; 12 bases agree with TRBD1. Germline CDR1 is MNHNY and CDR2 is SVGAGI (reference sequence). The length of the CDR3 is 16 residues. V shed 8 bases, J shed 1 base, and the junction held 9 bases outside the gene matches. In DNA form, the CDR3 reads TGTGCCAGCTCGGGACAGGGGGCTCTCCTATCCTACGAGCAGTACTTC. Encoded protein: CASSGQGALLSYEQYF.

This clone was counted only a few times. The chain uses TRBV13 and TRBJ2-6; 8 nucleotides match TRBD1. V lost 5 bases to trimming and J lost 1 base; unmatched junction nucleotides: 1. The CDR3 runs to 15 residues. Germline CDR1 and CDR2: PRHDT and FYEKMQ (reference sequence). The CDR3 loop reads CASSRTGSGANVLTF. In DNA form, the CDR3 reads TGTGCCAGCAGCCGGACAGGGTCTGGGGCCAACGTCCTGACTTTC.

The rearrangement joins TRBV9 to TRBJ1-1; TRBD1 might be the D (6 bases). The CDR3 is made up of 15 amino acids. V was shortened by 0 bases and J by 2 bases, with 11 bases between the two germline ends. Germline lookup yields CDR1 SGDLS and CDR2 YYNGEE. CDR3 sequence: CASSVGGTSNTEAFF. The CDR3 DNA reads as TGTGCCAGCAGCGTAGGAGGGACAAGTAACACTGAAGCTTTCTTT.